The T cell receptor beta chain under discussion was sequenced for a study of siplizumab effects on memory and regulatory T cells. The CDR3 totals 12 residues. J lost 7 bases, V lost 8 bases, and 4 bases had no gene match. CDR1 and CDR2 (germline): SNHLY, FYNNEI. This clone was detected once. Its target is not known. This table comes from immunoSEQ multiplex PCR, and its TCRdb copy is limited to in-frame clones, with some not included. The profile shows some 120,000 clones, roughly 94% of them singletons. Study results and caveats: Reactions containing siplizumab showed mappable alloreactive CD4+ clones averaging roughly 70% Treg-derived, versus about 27% in controls. The authors mapped only a minor fraction of alloreactive clones to unstimulated subsets. Naive T cells, seemingly more diverse than memory cells, seemed major alloresponse contributors. Only a minority of proliferating CD4+ or CD8+ clones had an assignable naive or memory phenotype, with roughly 75-97% lacking one.

This chain connects TRBV2 to TRBJ2-1; 8 positions agree with TRBD2. This receptor was identified in a human donor in good health. The sequenced sample was non-Treg CD4+ T cells sorted from blood. Written as DNA, the CDR3 is TGTGCCAGCGAGCGGGAGCGGAATGAGCAGTTCTTC. This gives the protein CASERERNEQFF.